These 27 T cell receptor beta chains share one sample of origin, sequenced in a study of somatic mutations in cytotoxic T cells in rheumatoid arthritis (dated by TCRdb to between 2016 and 2019). The library was generated by the immunoSEQ multiplex PCR assay. TCRdb mirrors the immuneACCESS table, restricted to in-frame sequences. Some clones are absent from its copies; in checked studies, under half trace to an unresolved V gene, and the reason for the others is unknown. The sample data list about 18,000 clones, and around four fifths of these were observed just once. In total, the top ten clones hold about 21% of the sample. The sequenced sample consisted of CD8+ T cells sorted from blood. The receptors come from an adult with rheumatoid arthritis.

The V and J genes are TRBV6-1 and TRBJ2-7, with D perhaps assigned TRBD1 or TRBD2 (5 bases each). With 3 bases removed from V and 2 bases from J, the gap between germline ends came to 11 bases. The CDR3 length is 14 residues. Germline values: CDR1 MNHNS, CDR2 SASEGT. The CDR3 region has the DNA TGTGCCAGCAGTGATGGTCAGGGACCCTACGAGCAGTACTTC. The encoded protein is CASSDGQGPYEQYF.

This clone was counted a single time. The chain carries TRBV15 and TRBJ1-2; no firm D call. Germline values: CDR1 LNHNV, CDR2 YYDKDF (reference sequence). The length of the CDR3 is 14 residues. Between the trimmed V and J ends, which lost 6 bases and 1 base, there was a span of 12 bases. The CDR3 DNA sequence: TGTGCCACCAGGGGCTTGGACGGTAACTATGGCTACACCTTC. Translation gives CATRGLDGNYGYTF.

The chain joins TRBV19 to TRBJ2-6, with D unclear. This CDR3 has 18 residues. Germline assignment: CDR1 LNHDA and CDR2 SQIVND (reference sequence). The V end lost 5 bases, the J end lost 0 bases, and 17 bases lay between the germline ends. CDR3 in DNA: TGTGCCAGTAGTTTTCACCCCGGTAGGAGCTCTGGGGCCAACGTCCTGACTTTC. It is translated as CASSFHPGRSSGANVLTF.

The gene calls are TRBV7-6 and TRBJ2-4, with a weak D call TRBD1 (5 bases). Germline-derived CDR1 and CDR2 are SGHVS and FNYEAQ. The CDR3 covers 16 residues. Trimming stripped 3 bases from V and 2 bases from J, with 14 bases between. Written as DNA, the CDR3 is TGTGCCAGCAGCTTGGCAGGGTGGTCCCCCAAAAACATTCAGTACTTC. It codes for CASSLAGWSPKNIQYF.

This clone was counted only a few times. The CDR3 loop is CASSQDPGMGDQPQHF. The CDR3 DNA reads as TGCGCCAGCAGCCAAGATCCGGGGATGGGGGATCAGCCCCAGCATTTT. The V gene is TRBV4-1, the J gene TRBJ1-5, with D possibly matching TRBD1 (5 bases). Germline CDR1 reads MGHRA; CDR2 reads YSYEKL. V was trimmed by 0 bases and J by 5 bases, leaving 14 bases between them. The CDR3 sequence is 16 residues long.

This rearrangement joins TRBV10-1 to TRBJ1-2; D may be TRBD1 (5 bases). CDR1 and CDR2 from the germline V gene are WNHNN and SYGVQD (reference sequence). Trimming removed 0 bases from V and 8 bases from J, with 10 bases in between. The CDR3 loop spans 13 amino acids. This CDR3 reads CASSESPGLGYTF. In DNA form, the CDR3 reads TGCGCCAGCAGTGAGTCTCCAGGGTTGGGCTACACCTTC.

This chain connects TRBV7-2 to TRBJ2-1; TRBD2 agrees at 13 bases. This CDR3 spans 15 amino acids. Germline CDR1 SGHTA, CDR2 FQGNSA. Trimming removed 5 bases from V and 5 bases from J; junction bases left unmatched: 3. The CDR3 is CASSRTSGGHNEQFF. The DNA for the CDR3 is TGTGCCAGCAGCCGGACTAGCGGGGGACACAATGAGCAGTTCTTC.

This clone was counted a few times. The chain combines TRBV30 with TRBJ1-2; D is uncertain. Germline V gene data show CDR1 as GTSNPN and CDR2 as SVGIG (reference sequence). Trimming removed 4 bases at V and 13 bases at J, with 16 bases between. The length of the CDR3 is 11 residues. The CDR3 is CAWTALVDLTF. The CDR3 region has the DNA TGTGCCTGGACCGCCCTTGTGGATCTCACCTTC.

This chain links TRBV29-1 with TRBJ1-1; D perhaps matches TRBD1 (5 bases). V shed 4 bases and J shed 5 bases, with 14 bases lying between them. The germline V gene encodes CDR1 SQVTM and CDR2 ANQGSEA. CDR3 length equals 13 residues. The CDR3 is CSVVSGWGTEAFF. Here the CDR3 DNA reads TGCAGCGTTGTTTCAGGCTGGGGGACTGAAGCTTTCTTT.

The chain links TRBV9 to TRBJ2-7; D may be TRBD1 or TRBD2 (5 bases each). V lost 0 bases, J lost 3 bases, and 13 bases lay in between. The CDR3 is made up of 15 amino acids. Germline V gives CDR1 SGDLS, CDR2 YYNGEE. The CDR3 loop is CASSVDLGRGYEQYF. CDR3 DNA sequence: TGTGCCAGCAGCGTAGATTTGGGACGGGGCTACGAGCAGTACTTC.

This clone was found a few times. V and J are TRBV25-1 and TRBJ1-6; D possibly corresponds to TRBD1 (5 bases). V was trimmed by 2 bases and J by 8 bases, leaving 13 bases between them. This CDR3 region has 15 residues. Germline V CDR1 and CDR2: MGHDK, SYGVNS. The CDR3 DNA sequence: TGTGCCAGCAGTGAACCCCAGGGTTTACATTCACCCCTCCACTTT. This encodes CASSEPQGLHSPLHF. Together with reference TRBV25-1 and TRBJ1-6, the CDR3 gives the full variable domain: EADIYQTPRYLVIGTGKKITLECSQTMGHDKMYWYQQDPGMELHLIHYSYGVNSTEKGDLSSESTVSRIRTEHFPLTLESARPSHTSQYLCASSEPQGLHSPLHFGNGTRLTVT.

This clone showed up just a few times. This chain uses TRBV25-1 with TRBJ1-2; possible D gene TRBD1, 5 bases. The V end lost 4 bases, the J end lost 1 base, and 13 bases lay between the germline ends. The CDR3 is 15 amino acids. CDR1 is MGHDK, CDR2 SYGVNS, per germline. The CDR3 region is CASSGLDRLNYGYTF. In DNA, the CDR3 is TGTGCCAGCAGTGGTTTAGACAGACTTAACTATGGCTACACCTTC.

The chain uses TRBV2 and TRBJ1-2; no clear D. Germline values: CDR1 SNHLY, CDR2 FYNNEI. The CDR3 extends over 13 amino acids. The ends were cut back, 3 bases at V and 6 bases at J, with 11 bases in the middle. The CDR3 region is CASSEYRNDGYTF. The CDR3 DNA is TGTGCCAGCAGTGAGTATAGGAACGATGGCTACACCTTC.

The rearrangement uses TRBV7-9 and TRBJ2-7, with unresolved D. The V and J ends lost 1 base and 2 bases respectively, with 12 bases between them. This CDR3 comprises 15 residues. The germline gives CDR1 SEHNR, CDR2 FQNEAQ (reference sequence). CDR3: CASSLVPGGTYEQYF. The CDR3 coding sequence is TGTGCCAGCAGCTTAGTCCCGGGCGGAACCTACGAGCAGTACTTC.

The rearrangement links TRBV7-9 to TRBJ2-1; 11 nucleotides match TRBD2. CDR3 length: 16 residues. Germline V gene data show CDR1 as SEHNR and CDR2 as FQNEAQ (reference sequence). V was pared by 6 bases and J by 4 bases, with 8 bases of the junction left unmatched. The chain's CDR3 is CASRQIWTSGYNEQFF. The CDR3 DNA sequence: TGTGCCAGCAGGCAAATCTGGACTAGCGGGTACAATGAGCAGTTCTTC.

V is TRBV11-2 and J is TRBJ1-2, with TRBD1 matching 9 bases. J was trimmed by 8 bases and V by 1 base; bases with no gene match: 5. The CDR3 covers 14 residues. Germline V gene lookup returns CDR1 SGHAT and CDR2 FQNNGV. CDR3 bases: TGTGCCAGCAGCTTAGTGGGACAGGGTTGGGGCTACACCTTC. Protein: CASSLVGQGWGYTF.

The gene calls are TRBV7-9 and TRBJ1-2; D uncertain. Germline CDR1 SEHNR, CDR2 FQNEAQ (reference sequence). V lost 7 bases and J 0 bases, leaving 12 bases between the germline ends. There are 14 residues in the CDR3. As DNA, the CDR3 is TGTGCCAGCACACTTCAGGCAACTAACTATGGCTACACCTTC. It encodes CASTLQATNYGYTF.

The chain is built from TRBV4-1 and TRBJ2-1, with D possibly matching TRBD2 (5 bases). This CDR3 comprises 17 residues. V shed 3 bases and J shed 0 bases, with 15 bases lying between them. Germline V CDR1 and CDR2: MGHRA, YSYEKL. CDR3 DNA sequence: TGCGCCAGCAGCCACGGTGACGGGGTAAGCTCCTACAATGAGCAGTTCTTC. This gives the protein CASSHGDGVSSYNEQFF.

The V gene is TRBV6-1, the J gene TRBJ2-3; 7 bases are shared with TRBD2. The CDR3 consists of 16 residues. From germline, CDR1 is MNHNS and CDR2 SASEGT. Trimming removed 3 bases from V and 4 bases from J; junction bases left unmatched: 10. The CDR3 coding sequence is TGTGCCAGCAGTGAGTGGAGACTAGCTATACCAGATACGCAGTATTTT. Amino acid sequence: CASSEWRLAIPDTQYF.

The rearrangement uses TRBV9 and TRBJ1-6; D ambiguous. V dropped 3 bases and J dropped 0 bases, with 13 bases sitting between them. Germline V gene lookup returns CDR1 SGDLS and CDR2 YYNGEE. The CDR3 has 17 residues. Here the CDR3 reads CASSEYLTGSYNSPLHF. For the CDR3, the DNA is TGTGCCAGCAGCGAATACCTCACCGGCTCCTATAATTCACCCCTCCACTTT.

This clone was seen more than once but under ten times. The chain is built from TRBV30 and TRBJ1-1; 7 nucleotides align to TRBD1. Germline trimming cut 3 bases from V and 5 bases from J; bases unmatched to any gene: 6. In germline, CDR1 is GTSNPN, CDR2 SVGIG (reference sequence). The CDR3 consists of 13 residues. The CDR3 bases are TGTGCCTGGAGATTGACAGGGTTAACTGAAGCTTTCTTT. Translated: CAWRLTGLTEAFF.

This clone was counted a single time. The chain recombines TRBV5-6 with TRBJ2-5; the match to TRBD2 covers 7 bases. The CDR3 is 17 amino acids. The V segment lost 0 bases and the J segment 5 bases; nucleotides outside the gene matches: 13. CDR1 is SGHDT, CDR2 YYEEEE, per germline. CDR3 in DNA: TGTGCCAGCAGCTTGGCGTCGGCTAGCGGAGTGGGGGAGACCCAGTACTTC. It yields the protein CASSLASASGVGETQYF.

V is TRBV7-9 and J is TRBJ2-4, with a weak D call TRBD1 (5 bases). The CDR3 sequence is 12 residues long. Trimming left V 5 bases short and J 5 bases short, with 7 bases between. Germline CDR1 reads SEHNR; CDR2 reads FQNEAQ (reference sequence). CDR3: CASSLGQNIQYF. The CDR3 DNA follows: TGTGCCAGCAGCCTGGGGCAAAACATTCAGTACTTC.

The chain uses TRBV30 and TRBJ1-2; maybe TRBD1 (6 bases). The CDR3 is made up of 13 amino acids. The germline CDR1 and CDR2 sequences are GTSNPN and SVGIG (reference sequence). With 0 bases removed from V and 8 bases from J, the gap between germline ends came to 13 bases. The CDR3 loop reads CAWSVSDRVGYTF. In DNA, the CDR3 is TGTGCCTGGAGTGTTTCGGACAGAGTCGGCTACACCTTC.

The chain combines TRBV6-5 with TRBJ1-1, with TRBD1 as a possible D gene (6 bases). CDR3 length equals 16 residues. With 4 bases removed from V and 5 bases from J, the gap between germline ends came to 20 bases. CDR1 and CDR2 from the germline V gene are MNHEY and SVGAGI. CDR3 bases: TGTGCCAGCAGTTCCCTAGTGGGGGCGCTTAGGACTGAAGCTTTCTTT. Translation: CASSSLVGALRTEAFF.

This clone has only one observation. This sequence joins TRBV6-5 and TRBJ1-1; TRBD1 aligns across 7 bases. The junction had 10 bases not matched to a gene; V was cut back by 4 bases and J by 11 bases. CDR1 is MNHEY, CDR2 SVGAGI, per germline. The CDR3 consists of 13 residues. The CDR3 DNA sequence: TGTGCCAGCAGTTTCCGGGACAGTCCGGGCGCTTTCTTT. It translates to CASSFRDSPGAFF.

The chain joins TRBV10-3 to TRBJ2-6; D uncertain. The V end was cut by 6 bases, the J end by 2 bases, with 11 bases between. The CDR3 is 15 amino acids. Germline assignment: CDR1 ENHRY and CDR2 SYGVKD. The CDR3 region is CAIRRLVTGANVLTF. The CDR3 coding sequence is TGTGCCATCAGGCGATTGGTTACTGGGGCCAACGTCCTGACTTTC.